These 4 T cell receptor beta chains were sequenced from one sample in a study of T cell repertoires in cytomegalovirus infection. One entry per CDR3 protein results from TCRdb running MiXCR on the reads. This sample carries hundreds of thousands of distinct CDR3 sequences, around a sixth of them seen once, and the ten largest clones take 12%. The specimen sequenced was PBMCs. All receptors derive from a human donor in good health (CMV status not recorded). Some clones in this sample may be carry-over from other donors' samples.

Ten or more counts support this clonotype. This chain links TRBV20-1 with TRBJ2-5; possibly TRBD2 for D (5 bases). V was shortened by 3 bases and J by 5 bases, with 16 bases between the two germline ends. The germline V gene encodes CDR1 DFQATT and CDR2 SNEGSKA (reference sequence). CDR3 length equals 14 residues. CDR3 sequence reads: CSASRTRSGETQYF. CDR3 sequence (DNA): TGCAGTGCTAGCCGGACTCGATCCGGGGAGACCCAGTACTTC.

This clonotype was detected ten times or more. The chain employs TRBV7-2 and TRBJ1-2, with 8 bases that match TRBD1. The CDR3 has 15 amino acids. J was trimmed by 3 bases and V by 5 bases; bases with no gene match: 8. CDR1 is SGHTA and CDR2 is FQGNSA in the germline V gene. The CDR3 spells CASSAGQGLHYGYTF. The CDR3 nucleotides read TGTGCCAGCAGCGCCGGACAGGGCCTTCACTATGGCTACACCTTC.

This clonotype was seen a few times. V is TRBV5-1 and J is TRBJ2-5; weak D call: TRBD2 (5 bases). Trimming removed 3 bases from V and 0 bases from J, with 9 bases in between. Germline V CDR1 and CDR2: SGHRS, YFSETQ. The CDR3 is 14 residues long. The CDR3 nucleotides are TGCGCCAGCAGCTCAGCGGTGTACCAAGAGACCCAGTACTTC. Its translation: CASSSAVYQETQYF.

The CDR3 loop is CASSPGLLGTEAFF. The CDR3 DNA follows: TGTGCCAGCAGTCCGGGGTTACTGGGGACTGAAGCTTTCTTT. The genes are TRBV12-3 or TRBV12-4 and TRBJ1-1, with no clear D. V was cut by 5 bases and J by 5 bases, with 15 bases left in between. The CDR3 runs 14 residues.